The T cell receptor beta chain under discussion was sequenced for a study of T cells in Graves' hyperthyroidism and ophthalmopathy. The study, taken as a whole, reports: Blood also showed most of the thyroid clonotypes that were expanded above 0.001.

This clonotype has at least ten counts. Antigen: not known. RNA transcripts yielded amplified TCR beta CDR3 regions. In the first-round RT-PCR of the TCR CDR3, the HTBI primer set was used. TCRdb recomputed calls from the multiplex PCR reads with MiXCR, one row per CDR3 protein. The sample shows about 840,000 distinct CDR3 sequences, roughly 40% of them seen only once. This CDR3 is 15 amino acids long. The J segment lost 4 bases and the V segment lost 5 bases, leaving 6 bases of the junction unmatched. CDR1 and CDR2 (germline): SEHNR, FQNEAQ (reference sequence). The source is a man aged 18 to 30 with Graves' hyperthyroidism. V usage is TRBV7-9 and J usage is TRBJ2-7; TRBD2 aligns across 12 bases. Sequenced sample: blood. For the CDR3, the DNA is TGTGCCAGCAGCCCCTCAACTAGCGGGAGGTACGAGCAGTACTTC. This encodes CASSPSTSGRYEQYF. Using reference TRBV7-9 and TRBJ2-7 for the parts outside the CDR3, the full variable domain is DTGVSQNPRHKITKRGQNVTFRCDPISEHNRLYWYRQTLGQGPEFLTYFQNEAQLEKSRLLSDRFSAERPKGSFSTLEIQRTEQGDSAMYLCASSPSTSGRYEQYFGPGTRLTVT.